A single TCR beta chain is shown here with its context. The germline V gene has CDR1 SGHRS and CDR2 YFSETQ. V dropped 1 base and J dropped 6; count of bases not matched to a gene: 6. The length of the CDR3 is 16 residues. The data are from a study of blood T cell repertoires in COVID-19. Study summary: Donors in the United States, Italy and Spain gave samples during acute or convalescent COVID-19. Sample material is recorded as cDNA or gDNA derived from T cells, B-cell-depleted T cells, or PBMCs.

In the study's own analysis: Reference gene primer amplification gave estimated nucleated cell counts. Assay used: immunoSEQ multiplex PCR; TCRdb lists only in-frame clones, some missing. V and J calls and clone size come straight from that table; D and trimming were deduced from the DNA. This sample yields approximately 53,000 clones, of which more than 70% are seen a single time; about 2% belongs to the top ten. Sequenced input: peripheral blood. The receptor was derived from a human donor in a cohort sampled during active COVID-19. The V call is TRBV5-1, the J call TRBJ2-3, with 12 bases that match TRBD2. The CDR3 loop reads CASSLKTSGGWDTQYF. The CDR3 DNA is TGCGCCAGCAGCTTGAAGACTAGCGGGGGATGGGATACGCAGTATTTT.